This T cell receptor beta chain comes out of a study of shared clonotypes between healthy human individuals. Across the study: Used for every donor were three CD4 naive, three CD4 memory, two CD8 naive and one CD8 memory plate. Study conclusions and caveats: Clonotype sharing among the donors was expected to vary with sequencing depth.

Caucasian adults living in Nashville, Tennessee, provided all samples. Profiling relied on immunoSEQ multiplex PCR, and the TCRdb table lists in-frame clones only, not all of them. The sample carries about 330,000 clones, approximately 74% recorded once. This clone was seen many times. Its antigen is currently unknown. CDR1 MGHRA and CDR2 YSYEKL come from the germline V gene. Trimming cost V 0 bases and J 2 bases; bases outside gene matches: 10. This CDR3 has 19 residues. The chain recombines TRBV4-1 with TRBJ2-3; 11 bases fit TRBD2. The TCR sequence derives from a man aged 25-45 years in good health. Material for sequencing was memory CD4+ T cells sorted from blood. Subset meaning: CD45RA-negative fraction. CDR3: CASSQEGVAGGPDTDTQYF. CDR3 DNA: TGCGCCAGCAGCCAAGAAGGGGTAGCGGGAGGGCCGGACACAGATACGCAGTATTTT.